The TCR beta chain under discussion was sequenced for a study of cytomegalovirus exposure and HLA in healthy donors. Study outcomes and limitations: A later analysis reported that several of the most significant clusters appeared to be linked to common viral pathogens, among them Epstein-Barr virus. Most CMV-associated TCR beta chains were later found to appear HLA-restricted.

A remark on this clone: Its antigen remains unknown.

PCR primers comprised 60 Vbeta and 13 Jbeta primers. Libraries were prepared by immunoSEQ multiplex PCR; TCRdb keeps only in-frame clonotypes and omits some of them. This sample's table has under 200,000 clones. The source is a man aged 30 to 39 in good health and CMV-seronegative. The sample comprised PBMCs.

CDR3 region: CASSPLLAGGNTEAFF. The CDR3 DNA follows: TGTGCCAGCTCACCACTTCTGGCCGGGGGAAACACTGAAGCTTTCTTT. This sequence joins TRBV18 and TRBJ1-1, with a weak D call TRBD1 (5 bases). Germline CDR1 reads KGHSH; CDR2 reads LQKENI. V was pared by 1 base and J by 2 bases, with 14 bases between. This CDR3 is built from 16 residues. Supplemented by reference TRBV18 and TRBJ1-1, the full variable domain reads NAGVMQNPRHLVRRRGQEARLRCSPMKGHSHVYWYRQLPEEGLKFMVYLQKENIIDESGMPKERFSAEFPKEGPSILRIQQVVRGDSAAYFCASSPLLAGGNTEAFFGQGTRLTVV.